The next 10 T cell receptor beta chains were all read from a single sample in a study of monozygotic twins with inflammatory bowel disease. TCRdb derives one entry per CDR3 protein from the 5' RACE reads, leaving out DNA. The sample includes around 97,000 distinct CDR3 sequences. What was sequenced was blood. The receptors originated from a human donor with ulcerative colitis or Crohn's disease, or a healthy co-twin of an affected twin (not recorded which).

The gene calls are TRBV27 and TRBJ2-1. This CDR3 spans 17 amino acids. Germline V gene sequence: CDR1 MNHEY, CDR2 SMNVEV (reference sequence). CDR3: CASSPSFGGGSYNEQFF.

The CDR3 reads CASSLQLAVQETQYF. The V call is TRBV5-4, the J call TRBJ2-5; the TCRdb call, TRBD2, lacks DNA for checking. The CDR3 is made up of 15 amino acids. In germline, CDR1 is SGHNT, CDR2 YYREEE (reference sequence).

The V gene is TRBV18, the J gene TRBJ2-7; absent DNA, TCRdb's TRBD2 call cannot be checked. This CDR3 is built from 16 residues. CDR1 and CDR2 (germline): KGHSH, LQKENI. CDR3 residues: CASSPLAGPSSYEQYF.

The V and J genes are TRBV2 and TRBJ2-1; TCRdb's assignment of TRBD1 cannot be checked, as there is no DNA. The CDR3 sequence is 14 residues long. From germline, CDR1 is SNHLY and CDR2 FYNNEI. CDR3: CASTAGTPANEQFF.

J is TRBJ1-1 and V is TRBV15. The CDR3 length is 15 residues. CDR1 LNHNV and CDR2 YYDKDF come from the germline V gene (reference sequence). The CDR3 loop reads CATSPYFGPNTEAFF. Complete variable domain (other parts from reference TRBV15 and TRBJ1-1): DAMVIQNPRYQVTQFGKPVTLSCSQTLNHNVMYWYQQKSSQAPKLLFHYYDKDFNNEADTPDNFQSRRPNTSFCFLDIRSPGLGDTAMYLCATSPYFGPNTEAFFGQGTRLTVV.

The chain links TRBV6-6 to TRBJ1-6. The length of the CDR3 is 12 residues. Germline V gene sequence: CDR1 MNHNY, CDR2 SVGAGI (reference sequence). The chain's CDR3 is CASIKDGAPLHF.

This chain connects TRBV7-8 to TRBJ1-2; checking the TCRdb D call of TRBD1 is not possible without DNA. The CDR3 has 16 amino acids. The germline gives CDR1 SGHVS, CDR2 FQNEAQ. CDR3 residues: CASSLRTGTSNYGYTF.

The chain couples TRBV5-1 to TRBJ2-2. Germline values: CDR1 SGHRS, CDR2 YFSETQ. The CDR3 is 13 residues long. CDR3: CASRATNTGELFF.

The CDR3 region is CASSQEGTNTEAFF. The V call is TRBV4-2, the J call TRBJ1-1; as DNA is missing, the TRBD1 call by TCRdb cannot be tested. This CDR3 is built from 14 residues. Germline lookup yields CDR1 LGHNA and CDR2 YNFKEQ.

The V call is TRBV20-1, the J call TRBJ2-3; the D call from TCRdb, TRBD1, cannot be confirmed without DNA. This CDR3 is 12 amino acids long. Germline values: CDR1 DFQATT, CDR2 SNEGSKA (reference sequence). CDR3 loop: CSARPGGDTQYF.